These T cell receptor beta chains were read from a single sample in a study of blood T cell repertoires in COVID-19. Sequencing was performed with immunoSEQ multiplex PCR; in TCRdb, only in-frame clones are kept and a portion is missing. This sample carries 490,000 or so clones, roughly 88% of them seen once, and the ten largest clones take 1.5% to 2%. Sequenced input: PBMCs or T cells enriched from blood (not recorded which). The receptors shown here come from a woman between 40 and 50 years old who had recovered from COVID-19. Each CDR3 is given with its conserved first and last residue. D genes are given only for firm matches. Size is omitted from some rows. Given values are once, few, many or a class for expanded clones.

>.|14|TRBJ2-1|.|TRBV2
CASSDTRTVSKEFF
TGTGCCAGCAGTGACACCCGGACAGTTTCAAAGGAGTTCTTC
>TRBD1|13|TRBJ2-7|.|TRBV7-2
CASSLRQGDEQYF
TGTGCCAGCAGCTTAAGGCAGGGGGACGAGCAGTACTTC
>.|16|TRBJ2-4|few|TRBV19
CASSLGWNLVTNIQYF
TGTGCCAGTAGCCTAGGTTGGAACCTTGTAACAAACATTCAGTACTTC
>.|14|TRBJ1-3|.|TRBV9
CASSVQVSGNTTYF
TGTGCCAGCAGCGTCCAGGTCTCTGGAAACACCACATATTTT
>TRBD2|14|TRBJ2-7|.|TRBV11-3
CASSTTGLVPEQYF
TGTGCCAGCAGCACAACGGGACTAGTCCCCGAGCAGTACTTC
>.|11|TRBJ1-5|.|TRBV21-1
CASHFGKPQHF
TGTGCCAGCCATTTCGGTAAGCCCCAGCATTTT
>TRBD1|15|TRBJ1-1|.|TRBV11-2
CASHHLTGGNTEAFF
TGTGCCAGCCACCATCTGACAGGGGGGAACACTGAAGCTTTCTTT
>.|15|TRBJ1-2|.|TRBV5-5
CASSLLDRSEYGYTF
TGTGCCAGCAGCTTGCTGGACAGATCGGAATATGGCTACACCTTC
>TRBD2|16|TRBJ2-4|.|TRBV6-2/TRBV6-3
CASSQRAAGGWNIQYF
TGTGCCAGCAGTCAACGCGCAGCGGGAGGGTGGAACATTCAGTACTTC
>TRBD1|14|TRBJ2-5|.|TRBV11-2
CASSAGQGQETQYF
TGTGCCAGCAGCGCGGGACAGGGACAAGAGACCCAGTACTTC
>.|15|TRBJ2-1|.|TRBV11-3
CASSLGLAETNEQFF
TGTGCCAGCAGCTTAGGATTAGCGGAAACCAATGAGCAGTTCTTC
>TRBD2|14|TRBJ2-3|.|TRBV5-6
CASSDSGSTDTQYF
TGTGCCAGCAGCGATAGCGGGAGCACAGATACGCAGTATTTT
>.|15|TRBJ1-6|.|TRBV15
CATSRVGGGGSPLHF
TGTGCCACCAGCAGAGTGGGGGGAGGAGGATCACCCCTCCACTTT
>TRBD2|17|TRBJ2-7|.|TRBV6-2/TRBV6-3
CASSSPSGAFLPYEQYF
TGTGCCAGCAGCTCCCCTAGCGGGGCCTTTCTTCCATACGAGCAGTACTTC
>TRBD1|18|TRBJ2-6|.|TRBV6-1
CASSVAGQANSGANVLTF
TGTGCCAGCAGTGTAGCAGGACAGGCAAACTCTGGGGCCAACGTCCTGACTTTC
>.|12|TRBJ1-1|.|TRBV28
CASSMQFSEAFF
TGTGCCAGCAGTATGCAGTTTTCTGAAGCTTTCTTT
>TRBD1|15|TRBJ2-1|few|TRBV14
CASSPLLGQGNEQFF
TGTGCCAGCAGCCCACTACTCGGACAGGGGAATGAGCAGTTCTTC
>.|14|TRBJ2-5|.|TRBV7-2
CASSLDWFQETQYF
TGTGCCAGCAGCTTGGACTGGTTCCAAGAGACCCAGTACTTC
>.|12|TRBJ2-5|.|TRBV7-9
CASSLREETQYF
TGTGCCAGCAGCTTAAGGGAGGAGACCCAGTACTTC
>.|18|TRBJ1-5|.|TRBV5-1
CASSPTGTGEGLGQPQHF
TGCGCCAGCAGCCCCACGGGGACCGGGGAGGGCCTTGGGCAGCCCCAGCATTTT
>.|13|TRBJ1-5|few|TRBV6-2/TRBV6-3
CASSAGFNQPQHF
TGTGCCAGCAGTGCGGGGTTCAATCAGCCCCAGCATTTT
>TRBD1|16|TRBJ2-2|.|TRBV15
CATSRADRGRTGELFF
TGTGCCACCAGCAGAGCCGACAGGGGACGAACCGGGGAGCTGTTTTTT
>TRBD1|15|TRBJ1-2|.|TRBV7-2
CASSFSGGQNYGYTF
TGTGCCAGCAGCTTCTCAGGGGGCCAGAACTATGGCTACACCTTC
>.|18|TRBJ1-2|once|TRBV3-1/TRBV3-2
CASSQDNSRTGQFYGYTF
TGTGCCAGCAGCCAAGACAATAGTAGAACAGGGCAATTCTATGGCTACACCTTC
>.|12|TRBJ2-1|.|TRBV27
CASSSTYNEQFF
TGTGCCAGCAGTTCCACCTACAATGAGCAGTTCTTC
>TRBD1|17|TRBJ2-7|.|TRBV18
CASSPPVGTASSYEQYF
TGTGCCAGCTCACCACCAGTCGGGACAGCATCCTCTTACGAGCAGTACTTC
>.|16|TRBJ2-4|.|TRBV4-3
CASSQEVGGHGNIQYF
TGCGCCAGCAGCCAAGAGGTGGGGGGGCACGGAAACATTCAGTACTTC
>TRBD2|14|TRBJ2-1|once|TRBV19
CASSIGLAGAGPFF
TGTGCCAGTAGTATAGGGCTAGCGGGAGCGGGTCCGTTCTTC
>.|16|TRBJ1-5|.|TRBV7-2
CASSLIRGSRNQPQHF
TGTGCCAGCAGCTTGATCAGGGGAAGCCGCAATCAGCCCCAGCATTTT
>TRBD1|13|TRBJ1-2|.|TRBV3-1/TRBV3-2
CASSTGTAYGYTF
TGTGCCAGCAGCACCGGGACAGCCTATGGCTACACCTTC
>TRBD1|13|TRBJ1-2|.|TRBV28
CASSNRGTYGYTF
TGTGCCAGCAGTAACAGGGGCACCTATGGCTACACCTTC
>TRBD2|14|TRBJ2-5|.|TRBV5-1
CASSVGLVGETQYF
TGCGCCAGCAGCGTAGGACTAGTTGGAGAGACCCAGTACTTC